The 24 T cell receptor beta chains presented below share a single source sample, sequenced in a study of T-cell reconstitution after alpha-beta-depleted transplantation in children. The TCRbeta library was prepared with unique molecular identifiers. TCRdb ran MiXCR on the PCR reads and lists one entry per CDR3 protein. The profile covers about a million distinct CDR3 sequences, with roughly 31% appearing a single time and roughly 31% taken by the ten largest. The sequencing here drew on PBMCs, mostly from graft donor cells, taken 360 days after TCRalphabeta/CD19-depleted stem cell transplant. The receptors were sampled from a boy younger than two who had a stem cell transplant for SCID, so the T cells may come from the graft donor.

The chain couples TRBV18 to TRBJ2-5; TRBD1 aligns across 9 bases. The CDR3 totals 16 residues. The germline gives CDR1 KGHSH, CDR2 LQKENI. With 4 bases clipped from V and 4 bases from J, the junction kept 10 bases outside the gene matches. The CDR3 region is CASSQQGASPPETQYF. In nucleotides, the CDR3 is TGTGCCAGCTCACAACAGGGGGCGTCTCCCCCAGAGACCCAGTACTTC.

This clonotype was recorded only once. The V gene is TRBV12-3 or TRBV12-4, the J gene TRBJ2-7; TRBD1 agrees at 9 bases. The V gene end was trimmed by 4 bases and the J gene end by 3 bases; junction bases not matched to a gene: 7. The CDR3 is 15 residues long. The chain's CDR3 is CASSSRDRANYEQYF. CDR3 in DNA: TGTGCCAGCAGTTCCCGGGACAGGGCTAACTACGAGCAGTACTTC.

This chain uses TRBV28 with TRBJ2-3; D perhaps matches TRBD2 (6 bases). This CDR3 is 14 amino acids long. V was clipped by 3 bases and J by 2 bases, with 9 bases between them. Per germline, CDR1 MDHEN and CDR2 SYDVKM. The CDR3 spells CASSLGLITDTQYF. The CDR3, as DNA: TGTGCCAGCAGTTTGGGACTGATCACAGATACGCAGTATTTT.

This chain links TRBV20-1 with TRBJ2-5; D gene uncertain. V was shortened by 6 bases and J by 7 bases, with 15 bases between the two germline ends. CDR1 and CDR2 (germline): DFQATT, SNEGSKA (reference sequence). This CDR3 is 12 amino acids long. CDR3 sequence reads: CSARSGKGTQYF. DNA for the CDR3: TGCAGTGCCAGGAGTGGGAAAGGGACCCAGTACTTC.

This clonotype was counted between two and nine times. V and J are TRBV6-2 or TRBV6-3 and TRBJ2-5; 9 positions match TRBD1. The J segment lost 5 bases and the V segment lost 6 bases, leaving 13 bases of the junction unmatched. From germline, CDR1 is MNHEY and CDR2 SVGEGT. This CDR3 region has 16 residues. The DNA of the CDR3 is TGTGCCAGCAGCTCTACGACGGGACAGGGATGGGAGACCCAGTACTTC. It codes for CASSSTTGQGWETQYF.

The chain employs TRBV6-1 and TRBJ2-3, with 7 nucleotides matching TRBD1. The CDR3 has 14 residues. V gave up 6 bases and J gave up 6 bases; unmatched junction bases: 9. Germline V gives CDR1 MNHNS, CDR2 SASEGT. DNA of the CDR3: TGTGCCAGCAGGAGGACAGGCCCGGGGGATACGCAGTATTTT. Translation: CASRRTGPGDTQYF.

For the CDR3, the DNA is TGTGCCAGCAGCTTGACAGGGAGCGAGGAGACCCAGTACTTC. It yields the protein CASSLTGSEETQYF. The chain is built from TRBV11-2 and TRBJ2-5, with 7 bases that match TRBD1. The germline gives CDR1 SGHAT, CDR2 FQNNGV. This CDR3 contains 14 residues. The J segment lost 5 bases and the V segment lost 3 bases, leaving 6 bases of the junction unmatched.

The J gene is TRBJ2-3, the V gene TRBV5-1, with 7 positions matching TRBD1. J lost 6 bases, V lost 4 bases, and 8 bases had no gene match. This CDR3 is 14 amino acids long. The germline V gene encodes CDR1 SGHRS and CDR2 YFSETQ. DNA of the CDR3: TGCGCCAGCAGCGTCCGCGACAGGGTGGATACGCAGTATTTT. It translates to CASSVRDRVDTQYF.

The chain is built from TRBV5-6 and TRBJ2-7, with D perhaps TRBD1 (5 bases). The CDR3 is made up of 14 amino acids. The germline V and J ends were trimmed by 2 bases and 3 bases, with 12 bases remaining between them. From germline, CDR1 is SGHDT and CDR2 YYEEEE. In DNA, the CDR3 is TGTGCCAGCAGCTTCACCGGACATATCTACGAGCAGTACTTC. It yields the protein CASSFTGHIYEQYF.

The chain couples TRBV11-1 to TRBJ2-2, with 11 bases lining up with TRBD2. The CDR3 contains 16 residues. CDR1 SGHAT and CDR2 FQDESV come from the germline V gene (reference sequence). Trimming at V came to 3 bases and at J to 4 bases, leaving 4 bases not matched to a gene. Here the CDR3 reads CASSFLAGGGTGELFF. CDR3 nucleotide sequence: TGTGCCAGCAGCTTCCTAGCGGGGGGAGGCACCGGGGAGCTGTTTTTT.

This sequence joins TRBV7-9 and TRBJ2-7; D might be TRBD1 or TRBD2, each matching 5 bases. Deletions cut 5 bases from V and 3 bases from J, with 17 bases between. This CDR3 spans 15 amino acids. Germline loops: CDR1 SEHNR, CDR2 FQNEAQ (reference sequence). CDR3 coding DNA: TGTGCCAGCAGCCCCCGGGACGGACGGGGCTACGAGCAGTACTTC. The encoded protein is CASSPRDGRGYEQYF.

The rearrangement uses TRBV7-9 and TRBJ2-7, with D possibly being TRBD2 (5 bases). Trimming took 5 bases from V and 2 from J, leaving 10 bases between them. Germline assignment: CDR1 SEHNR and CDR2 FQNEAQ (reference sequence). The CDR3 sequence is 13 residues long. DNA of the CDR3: TGTGCCAGCAGCCGAGGGTTTACCTACGAGCAGTACTTC. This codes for CASSRGFTYEQYF.

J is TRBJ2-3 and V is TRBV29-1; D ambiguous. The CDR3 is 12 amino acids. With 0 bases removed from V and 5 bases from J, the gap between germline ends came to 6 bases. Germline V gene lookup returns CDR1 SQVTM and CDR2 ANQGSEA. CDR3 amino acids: CSVEDVEDTQYF. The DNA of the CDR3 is TGCAGCGTTGAAGATGTGGAAGATACGCAGTATTTT.

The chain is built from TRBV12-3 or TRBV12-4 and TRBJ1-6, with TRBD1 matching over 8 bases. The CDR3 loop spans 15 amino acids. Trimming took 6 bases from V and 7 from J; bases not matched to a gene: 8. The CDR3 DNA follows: TGTGCCAGCAGGAACCGGACAGGGAGGAATTCACCCCTCCACTTT. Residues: CASRNRTGRNSPLHF.

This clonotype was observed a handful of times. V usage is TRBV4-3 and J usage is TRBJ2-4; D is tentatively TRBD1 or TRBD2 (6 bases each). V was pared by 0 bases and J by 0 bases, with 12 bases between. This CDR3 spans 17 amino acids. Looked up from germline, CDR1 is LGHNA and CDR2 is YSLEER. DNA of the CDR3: TGCGCCAGCAGCCAAGAAGGGGGAGGTAAAGCCAAAAACATTCAGTACTTC. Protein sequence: CASSQEGGGKAKNIQYF.

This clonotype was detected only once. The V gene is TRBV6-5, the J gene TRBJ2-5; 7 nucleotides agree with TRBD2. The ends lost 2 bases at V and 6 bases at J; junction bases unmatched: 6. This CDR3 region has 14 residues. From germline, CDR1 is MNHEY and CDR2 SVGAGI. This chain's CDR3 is CASSYGGLSKTQYF. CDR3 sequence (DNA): TGTGCCAGCAGTTACGGGGGACTATCCAAGACCCAGTACTTC.

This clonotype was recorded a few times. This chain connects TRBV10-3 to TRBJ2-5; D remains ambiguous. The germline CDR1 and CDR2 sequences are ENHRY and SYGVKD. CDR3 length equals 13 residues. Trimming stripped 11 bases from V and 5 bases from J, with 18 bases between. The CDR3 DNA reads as TGTGCCGCTGGTCTAGGTGATTGGGAGACCCAGTACTTC. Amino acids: CAAGLGDWETQYF.

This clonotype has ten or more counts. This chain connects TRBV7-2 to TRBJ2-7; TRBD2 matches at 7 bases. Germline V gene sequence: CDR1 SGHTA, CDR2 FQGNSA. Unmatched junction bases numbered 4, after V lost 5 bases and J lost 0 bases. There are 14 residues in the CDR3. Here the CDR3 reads CASSPPGGSYEQYF. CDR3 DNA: TGTGCCAGCAGCCCCCCGGGGGGCTCCTACGAGCAGTACTTC. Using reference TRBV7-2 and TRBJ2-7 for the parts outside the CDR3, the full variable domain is GAGVSQSPSNKVTEKGKDVELRCDPISGHTALYWYRQSLGQGLEFLIYFQGNSAPDKSGLPSDRFSAERTGGSVSTLTIQRTQQEDSAVYLCASSPPGGSYEQYFGPGTRLTVT.

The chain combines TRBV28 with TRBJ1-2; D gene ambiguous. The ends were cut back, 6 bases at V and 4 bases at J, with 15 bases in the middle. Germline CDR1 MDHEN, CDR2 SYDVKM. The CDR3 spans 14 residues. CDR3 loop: CASSWRTSIYGYTF. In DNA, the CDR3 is TGTGCCAGCAGCTGGAGGACCTCCATCTATGGCTACACCTTC.

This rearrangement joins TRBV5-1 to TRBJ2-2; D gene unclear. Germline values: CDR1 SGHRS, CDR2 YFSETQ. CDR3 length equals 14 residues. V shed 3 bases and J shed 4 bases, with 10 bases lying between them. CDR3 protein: CASSWLDGTGELFF. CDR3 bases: TGCGCCAGCAGCTGGTTGGACGGCACCGGGGAGCTGTTTTTT.

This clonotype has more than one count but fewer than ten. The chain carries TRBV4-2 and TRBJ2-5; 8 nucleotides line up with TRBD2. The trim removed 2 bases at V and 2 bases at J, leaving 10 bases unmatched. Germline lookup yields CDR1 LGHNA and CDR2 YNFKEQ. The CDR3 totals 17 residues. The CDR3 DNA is TGTGCCAGCAGCCAAAAACCCGGTAGCGGGGAACAAGAGACCCAGTACTTC. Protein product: CASSQKPGSGEQETQYF.

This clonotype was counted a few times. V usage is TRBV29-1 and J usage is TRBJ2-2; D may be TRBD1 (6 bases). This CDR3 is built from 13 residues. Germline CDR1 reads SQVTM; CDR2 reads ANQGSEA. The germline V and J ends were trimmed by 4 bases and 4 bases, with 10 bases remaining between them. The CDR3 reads CSVGGQTTGELFF. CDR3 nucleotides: TGCAGCGTTGGGGGGCAGACCACCGGGGAGCTGTTTTTT.

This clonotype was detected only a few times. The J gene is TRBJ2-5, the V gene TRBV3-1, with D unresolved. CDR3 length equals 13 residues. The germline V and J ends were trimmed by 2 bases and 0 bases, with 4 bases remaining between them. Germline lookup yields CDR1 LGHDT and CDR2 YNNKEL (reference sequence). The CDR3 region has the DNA TGTGCCAGCAGCCAAAGGAACCAAGAGACCCAGTACTTC. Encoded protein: CASSQRNQETQYF.

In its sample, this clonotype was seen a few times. CDR3 coding DNA: TGTGCCAGCAGCAAAGCCAGGACAGGGAGCAATCAGCCCCAGCATTTT. Translation: CASSKARTGSNQPQHF. V is TRBV21-1 and J is TRBJ1-5; TRBD1, the table's D call, lacks a check against the DNA. TRBV21-1 is listed as a pseudogene. The CDR3 covers 16 residues.